This TCR beta chain appears in the sequencing data of a study of blood T cell repertoires in COVID-19. Trimming shortened V by 3 bases and J by 1 base, and 11 bases separated the two germline ends. The germline gives CDR1 SGHDT, CDR2 YYEEEE. This CDR3 spans 14 amino acids. Produced via immunoSEQ multiplex PCR; TCRdb's table is partial and in-frame only. The data contain more than 85,000 clones, approximately 80% of them singletons. The sequenced sample consisted of peripheral blood. The chain joins TRBV5-6 to TRBJ2-7, with D tentatively TRBD1 (6 bases). The sequence was obtained from a woman aged 55-69 years with acute or convalescent COVID-19. CDR3 amino acids: CASSSTRGSYEQYF. The CDR3 DNA reads as TGTGCCAGCAGCTCAACCAGGGGATCCTACGAGCAGTACTTC.